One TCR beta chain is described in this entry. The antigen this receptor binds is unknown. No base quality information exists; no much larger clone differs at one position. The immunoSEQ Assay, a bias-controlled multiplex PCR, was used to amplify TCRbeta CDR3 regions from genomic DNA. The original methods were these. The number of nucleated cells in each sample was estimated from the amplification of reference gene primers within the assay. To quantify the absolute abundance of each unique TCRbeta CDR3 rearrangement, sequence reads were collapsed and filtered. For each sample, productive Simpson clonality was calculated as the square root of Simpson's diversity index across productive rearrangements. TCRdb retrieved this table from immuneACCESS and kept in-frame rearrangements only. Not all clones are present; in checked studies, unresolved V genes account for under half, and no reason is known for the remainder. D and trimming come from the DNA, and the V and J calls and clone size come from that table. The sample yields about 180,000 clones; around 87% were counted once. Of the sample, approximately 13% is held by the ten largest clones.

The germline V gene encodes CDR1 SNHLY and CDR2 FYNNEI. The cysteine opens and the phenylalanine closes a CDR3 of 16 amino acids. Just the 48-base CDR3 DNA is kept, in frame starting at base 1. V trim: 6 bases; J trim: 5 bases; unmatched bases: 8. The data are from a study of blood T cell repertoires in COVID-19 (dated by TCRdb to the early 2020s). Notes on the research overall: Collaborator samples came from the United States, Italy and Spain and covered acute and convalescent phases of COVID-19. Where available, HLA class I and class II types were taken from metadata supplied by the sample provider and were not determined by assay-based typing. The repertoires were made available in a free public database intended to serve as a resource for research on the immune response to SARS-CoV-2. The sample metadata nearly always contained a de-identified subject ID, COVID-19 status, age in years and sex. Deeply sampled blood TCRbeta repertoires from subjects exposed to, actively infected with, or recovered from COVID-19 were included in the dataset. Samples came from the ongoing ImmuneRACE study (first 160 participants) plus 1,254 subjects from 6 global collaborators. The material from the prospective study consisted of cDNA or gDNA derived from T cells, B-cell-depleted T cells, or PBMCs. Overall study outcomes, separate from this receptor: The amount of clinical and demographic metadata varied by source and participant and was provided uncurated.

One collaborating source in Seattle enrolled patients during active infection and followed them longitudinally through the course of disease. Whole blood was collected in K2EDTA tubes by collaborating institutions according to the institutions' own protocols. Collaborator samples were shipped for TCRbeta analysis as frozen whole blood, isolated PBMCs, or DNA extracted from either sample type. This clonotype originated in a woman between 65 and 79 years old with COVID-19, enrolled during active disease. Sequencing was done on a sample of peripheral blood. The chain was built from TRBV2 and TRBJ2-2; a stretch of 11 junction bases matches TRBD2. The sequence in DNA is TGTGCCAGCAGGCGAACTAGCGGGAGTTGGACCGGGGAGCTGTTTTTT. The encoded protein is CASRRTSGSWTGELFF.